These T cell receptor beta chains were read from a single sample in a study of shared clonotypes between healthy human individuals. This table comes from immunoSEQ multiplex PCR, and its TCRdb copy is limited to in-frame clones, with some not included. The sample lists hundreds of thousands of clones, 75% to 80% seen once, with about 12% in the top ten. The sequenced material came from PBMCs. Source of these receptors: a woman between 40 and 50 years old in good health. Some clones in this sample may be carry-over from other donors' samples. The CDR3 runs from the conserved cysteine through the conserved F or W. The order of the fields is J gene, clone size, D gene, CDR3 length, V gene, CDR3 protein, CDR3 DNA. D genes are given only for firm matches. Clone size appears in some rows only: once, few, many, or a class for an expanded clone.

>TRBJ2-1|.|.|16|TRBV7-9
CASSLGSPGADNEQFF
TGTGCCAGCAGCTTAGGTTCCCCGGGGGCAGACAATGAGCAGTTCTTC
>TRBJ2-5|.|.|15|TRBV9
CASSKGRRWSETQYF
TGTGCCAGCAGCAAGGGAAGGCGGTGGAGCGAGACCCAGTACTTC
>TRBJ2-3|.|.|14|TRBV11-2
CASSISTGTDTQYF
TGTGCCAGCAGCATCTCAACCGGGACAGATACGCAGTATTTT
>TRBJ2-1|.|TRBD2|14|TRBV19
CASIGTSGNNEQFF
TGTGCCAGTATCGGGACTAGCGGGAACAATGAGCAGTTCTTC
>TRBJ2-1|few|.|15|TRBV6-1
CASSDPPGQYNEQFF
TGTGCCAGCAGTGACCCTCCGGGACAATACAATGAGCAGTTCTTC
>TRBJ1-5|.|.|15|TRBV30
CAWSASSTGYQPQHF
TGTGCCTGGAGTGCCAGCTCGACAGGATATCAGCCCCAGCATTTT
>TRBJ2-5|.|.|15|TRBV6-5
CASSPGLAVKETQYF
TGTGCCAGCAGCCCTGGATTAGCGGTTAAAGAGACCCAGTACTTC
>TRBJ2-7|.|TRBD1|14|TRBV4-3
CASSQGGQGYEQYF
TGCGCCAGCAGCCAAGGGGGACAGGGCTACGAGCAGTACTTC
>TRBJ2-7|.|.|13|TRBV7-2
CASSLDHREEQYF
TGTGCCAGCAGCTTAGACCACAGGGAAGAGCAGTACTTC
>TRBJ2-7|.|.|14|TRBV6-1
CASSDRRRSEEQYF
TGTGCCAGCAGTGATAGGAGGAGATCGGAAGAGCAGTACTTC
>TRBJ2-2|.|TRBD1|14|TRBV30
CAWDRGLNTGELFF
TGTGCCTGGGACAGGGGGCTCAACACCGGGGAGCTGTTTTTT
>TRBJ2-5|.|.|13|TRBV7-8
CASSLLQRETQYF
TGTGCCAGCAGCTTACTTCAACGGGAGACCCAGTACTTC
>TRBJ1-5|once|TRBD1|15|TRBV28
CASKLRDRGLQPQHF
TGTGCCAGCAAGCTCCGGGACAGGGGGCTTCAGCCCCAGCATTTT
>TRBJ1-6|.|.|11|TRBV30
CAWSVRSPLHF
TGTGCCTGGAGTGTAAGATCACCCCTCCACTTT
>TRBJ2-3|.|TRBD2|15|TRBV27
CASSLLAGETDTQYF
TGTGCCAGCAGTTTACTAGCGGGAGAAACAGATACGCAGTATTTT
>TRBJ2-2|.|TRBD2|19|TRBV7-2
CASSWTGLAGGRGTGELFF
TGTGCCAGCAGCTGGACGGGACTAGCGGGAGGGCGGGGCACCGGGGAGCTGTTTTTT
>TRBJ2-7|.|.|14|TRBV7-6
CASSLVQGPYEQYF
TGTGCCAGCAGCTTAGTACAGGGACCCTACGAGCAGTACTTC
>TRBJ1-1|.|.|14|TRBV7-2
CASSYRGWDTEAFF
TGTGCCAGCAGCTACCGCGGTTGGGACACTGAAGCTTTCTTT
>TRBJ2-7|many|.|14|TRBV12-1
CASSFGAGPYEQYF
TGTGCCAGCAGCTTTGGGGCAGGGCCCTACGAGCAGTACTTC
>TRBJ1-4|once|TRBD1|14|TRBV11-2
CASSFGTENEKLFF
TGTGCCAGCAGCTTCGGGACAGAAAATGAAAAACTGTTTTTT
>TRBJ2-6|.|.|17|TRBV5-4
CASSGVATYSGANVLTF
TGTGCCAGCAGCGGGGTCGCGACTTACTCTGGGGCCAACGTCCTGACTTTC
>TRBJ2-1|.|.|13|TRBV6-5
CASRVDGYNEQFF
TGTGCCAGCAGGGTGGACGGTTACAATGAGCAGTTCTTC
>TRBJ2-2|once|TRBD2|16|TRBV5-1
CASSFLAGSDTGELFF
TGCGCCAGCAGCTTTCTAGCGGGATCGGACACCGGGGAGCTGTTTTTT
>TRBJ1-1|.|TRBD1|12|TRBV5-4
CASKSGTVEAFF
TGTGCCAGTAAATCCGGGACAGTTGAAGCTTTCTTT
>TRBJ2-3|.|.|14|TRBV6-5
CASRDPVDGDTQYF
TGTGCCAGCAGGGACCCGGTGGATGGAGATACGCAGTATTTT
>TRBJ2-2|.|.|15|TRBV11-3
CASSGTAGVSGELFF
TGTGCCAGCAGCGGGACAGCGGGAGTAAGCGGGGAGCTGTTTTTT
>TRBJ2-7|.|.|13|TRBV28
CASFERSSYEQYF
TGTGCCAGTTTTGAAAGAAGCTCCTACGAGCAGTACTTC
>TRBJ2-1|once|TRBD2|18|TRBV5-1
CASSVSASGRALYNEQFF
TGCGCCAGCAGCGTATCGGCTAGCGGGAGGGCCCTCTACAATGAGCAGTTCTTC
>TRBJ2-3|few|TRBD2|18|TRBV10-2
CATATLAGGPKSTDTQYF
TGCGCCACCGCCACCCTAGCGGGAGGGCCTAAGAGCACAGATACGCAGTATTTT